This T cell receptor beta chain appears in the sequencing data of a study of blood T cell repertoires in COVID-19 (TCRdb year 2020). Describing the broader study: The collaborator samples originated in the United States, Italy and Spain and spanned the acute and convalescent phases of COVID-19. The material from the prospective study consisted of cDNA or gDNA derived from T cells, B-cell-depleted T cells, or PBMCs. Subjects who had been exposed to COVID-19, were actively infected with it, or had recovered from it provided the deeply sampled blood TCRbeta repertoires that made up the dataset. A freely available public database, intended as a resource for researchers studying the immune response to SARS-CoV-2, is where the repertoires were released. The samples were drawn from the first 160 participants of the ongoing ImmuneRACE study and from 1,254 subjects provided by 6 global collaborators. The sample metadata nearly always contained a de-identified subject ID, COVID-19 status, age in years and sex. Where HLA class I and class II types were available, the types were taken from metadata supplied by the sample provider, not from assay-based typing.

Results and caveats for the whole study, not just this receptor: The amount of clinical and demographic metadata varied by source and participant and was provided uncurated.

V drops 4 bases and J drops 2 bases, leaving 11 bases in between. The germline V gene provides CDR1 MNHEY and CDR2 SVGEGT. Counted from cysteine to phenylalanine, this CDR3 has 14 amino acids. Of the read, only the CDR3 DNA is kept; its 42 bases are in frame from base 1. Collaborating institutions collected whole blood in K2EDTA tubes following their own protocols. For TCRbeta analysis, collaborators shipped samples in one of three forms: frozen whole blood, isolated PBMCs, or DNA extracted from either of those sample types. A word on this clone: This receptor's antigen is unknown. No base quality information exists; no much larger clone differs at one position.

The immunoSEQ Assay, a bias-controlled multiplex PCR, was used to amplify TCRbeta CDR3 regions from genomic DNA. In the authors' own workflow: Within the assay, amplification of reference gene primers was used to estimate how many nucleated cells each sample contained. To quantify the absolute abundance of each unique TCRbeta CDR3 rearrangement, sequence reads were collapsed and filtered. For each sample, productive Simpson clonality was calculated by taking the square root of Simpson's diversity index across productive rearrangements. What TCRdb holds here is the immuneACCESS table cut down to in-frame rearrangements. Part of the clones is not present; checked against another copy, under half of the missing clones reflect an unresolved V gene, and the others are unexplained. The DNA gave D and trimming, while V, J and clone size come from that table. The sample table shows tens of thousands of clones, and 75% to 80% are seen once. 15% of the sample rests with the top ten.

The chain links TRBV6-2 or TRBV6-3 with TRBJ1-1; 5 matching bases give a weak D call of TRBD1. What was sequenced was peripheral blood. This receptor was obtained from a human donor in a cohort sampled during active COVID-19. The CDR3 protein is CASSLDRYNTEAFF. At the DNA level, the sequence is TGTGCCAGCAGTTTAGACAGATACAACACTGAAGCTTTCTTT.